A single sample gave rise to the 24 T cell receptor beta chains below, sequenced in a study of CD8 T cells in Susac syndrome. Reverse transcription of roughly 0.45 to 1 ug RNA was carried out with random hexamers. TCRdb used MiXCR to reprocess the immunoSEQ multiplex PCR reads, holding one entry per CDR3 protein. The repertoire has some 48,000 distinct CDR3 sequences, 92% of them found once; the top ten carry about 0.41%. Sequences were obtained from CD8+ T cells from PBMCs. The receptors shown here come from a human donor in good health.

This rearrangement joins TRBV6-2 or TRBV6-3 to TRBJ2-7, with 9 bases that match TRBD2. Trimming took 6 bases from V and 3 from J; bases not matched to a gene: 9. This CDR3 is built from 15 residues. Germline V gene lookup returns CDR1 MNHEY and CDR2 SVGEGT. DNA for the CDR3: TGTGCCAGCAGCCAAGGAGCGGGAGGAGTCTACGAGCAGTACTTC. Translating it yields CASSQGAGGVYEQYF.

This clonotype was seen a few times. The V and J genes are TRBV12-3 or TRBV12-4 and TRBJ2-7; D gene uncertain. V was shortened by 1 base and J by 0 bases, with 7 bases between the two germline ends. The CDR3 is made up of 14 amino acids. The CDR3 loop reads CASSLGASSYEQYF. Written as DNA, the CDR3 is TGTGCCAGCAGTTTAGGGGCAAGCTCCTACGAGCAGTACTTC.

This chain connects TRBV7-9 to TRBJ2-3; D is possibly TRBD1 (5 bases). The germline CDR1 and CDR2 sequences are SEHNR and FQNEAQ (reference sequence). V was cut by 0 bases and J by 5 bases, with 6 bases left in between. The CDR3 extends over 13 amino acids. The DNA of the CDR3 is TGTGCCAGCAGCTTAGCGGGGCTAGATACGCAGTATTTT. Translation: CASSLAGLDTQYF.

The chain is built from TRBV20-1 and TRBJ1-5; D is unclear. There are 13 residues in the CDR3. Trimming removed 6 bases at V and 5 bases at J, with 14 bases between. The germline V gene encodes CDR1 DFQATT and CDR2 SNEGSKA (reference sequence). CDR3 residues: CSAELYRDQPQHF. DNA for the CDR3: TGCAGTGCCGAGCTCTATCGAGATCAGCCCCAGCATTTT.

The chain carries TRBV4-3 and TRBJ2-1; 8 bases are a match to TRBD2. Germline V gene sequence: CDR1 LGHNA, CDR2 YSLEER. V was pared by 3 bases and J by 5 bases, with 12 bases of the junction left unmatched. The length of the CDR3 is 17 residues. The DNA of the CDR3 is TGCGCCAGCAGCCAGGGTAGCGGGAAGGTCATTCACAATGAGCAGTTCTTC. It codes for CASSQGSGKVIHNEQFF.

V is TRBV3-1 and J is TRBJ2-1, with 10 bases identical to TRBD2. The CDR3 contains 15 residues. CDR1 and CDR2 from the germline V gene are LGHDT and YNNKEL (reference sequence). The V gene end was trimmed by 5 bases and the J gene end by 8 bases; junction bases not matched to a gene: 9. CDR3 in amino acids: CASSAAGTSVHEQFF. CDR3 DNA sequence: TGTGCCAGCAGCGCCGCCGGGACTAGCGTTCATGAGCAGTTCTTC.

This rearrangement joins TRBV27 to TRBJ2-7; the D is unclear. The V end lost 4 bases, the J end lost 5 bases, and 9 bases lay between the germline ends. Germline values: CDR1 MNHEY, CDR2 SMNVEV (reference sequence). The CDR3 is made up of 12 amino acids. This chain's CDR3 is CASSSRGHEQYF. CDR3 coding DNA: TGTGCCAGCAGTTCTCGAGGCCACGAGCAGTACTTC.

J is TRBJ1-2 and V is TRBV9; tentative D call: TRBD1 (6 bases). Looked up from germline, CDR1 is SGDLS and CDR2 is YYNGEE. V gave up 3 bases and J gave up 6 bases, with 12 bases separating them. The CDR3 runs 13 residues. CDR3 DNA: TGTGCCAGCAGCGCCGGGACAATCGATGGCTACACCTTC. Its protein product is CASSAGTIDGYTF.

In this sample, this clonotype turned up once. The rearrangement links TRBV29-1 to TRBJ2-7; weak D call: TRBD2 (5 bases). This CDR3 region has 13 residues. Germline loops: CDR1 SQVTM, CDR2 ANQGSEA. V shed 5 bases and J shed 0 bases, with 11 bases lying between them. CDR3 nucleotide sequence: TGCAGCGTTCACGGGGATAGCTCCTACGAGCAGTACTTC. Protein sequence: CSVHGDSSYEQYF.

This chain connects TRBV5-1 to TRBJ2-1; TRBD2 matches 16 bases. Looked up from germline, CDR1 is SGHRS and CDR2 is YFSETQ. The CDR3 sequence is 17 residues long. V trimming: 4 bases; J trimming: 6 bases; junction bases outside the gene matches: 7. The chain's CDR3 is CASSPGLAGGPSNEQFF. The CDR3 DNA sequence: TGCGCCAGCAGCCCGGGACTAGCGGGAGGGCCATCCAATGAGCAGTTCTTC. Complete variable domain (other parts from reference TRBV5-1 and TRBJ2-1): KAGVTQTPRYLIKTRGQQVTLSCSPISGHRSVSWYQQTPGQGLQFLFEYFSETQRNKGNFPGRFSGRQFSNSRSEMNVSTLELGDSALYLCASSPGLAGGPSNEQFFGPGTRLTVL.

V usage is TRBV4-1 and J usage is TRBJ1-3, with 9 bases that match TRBD1. Per the germline V gene, CDR1 is MGHRA and CDR2 is YSYEKL. The CDR3 loop spans 15 amino acids. Germline trimming cut 4 bases from V and 4 bases from J; bases unmatched to any gene: 5. CDR3 sequence: CASSLDGTGGNTIYF. CDR3 bases: TGCGCCAGCAGCCTCGACGGGACAGGGGGAAACACCATATATTTT.

The chain carries TRBV7-9 and TRBJ2-7, with 12 bases aligning to TRBD2. The CDR3 contains 16 residues. CDR1 is SEHNR and CDR2 is FQNEAQ in the germline V gene (reference sequence). V shed 5 bases, J shed 7 bases, and the junction held 12 bases outside the gene matches. The CDR3 here is CASSASGTSGFREQYF. In DNA, the CDR3 is TGTGCCAGCAGCGCATCCGGGACTAGCGGGTTCCGTGAGCAGTACTTC.

The chain joins TRBV6-2 or TRBV6-3 to TRBJ2-7, with no clear D. Germline V gives CDR1 MNHEY, CDR2 SVGEGT. This CDR3 comprises 14 residues. V was cut by 0 bases and J by 2 bases, with 8 bases left in between. CDR3 DNA: TGTGCCAGCAGTTACTCGGCTAGTCCCTACGAGCAGTACTTC. Protein sequence: CASSYSASPYEQYF.

This sequence joins TRBV27 and TRBJ2-7; the D gene could be TRBD1 or TRBD2 (6 bases each). Germline assignment: CDR1 MNHEY and CDR2 SMNVEV (reference sequence). V was shortened by 7 bases and J by 0 bases, with 13 bases between the two germline ends. The CDR3 spans 14 residues. This chain's CDR3 is CASTPRGGSYEQYF. CDR3 bases: TGTGCCAGCACCCCCAGGGGAGGCTCCTACGAGCAGTACTTC.

This clonotype was observed a single time. This sequence joins TRBV12-3 or TRBV12-4 and TRBJ1-1; D remains ambiguous. Trimming shortened V by 5 bases and J by 2 bases, and 12 bases separated the two germline ends. CDR3 length equals 14 residues. CDR3 in DNA: TGTGCCAGCAGTCCCCCTCGCCTCAACACTGAAGCTTTCTTT. Encoded protein: CASSPPRLNTEAFF.

V gene TRBV13 combines with J gene TRBJ2-7, with TRBD2 as a possible D gene (6 bases). CDR1 and CDR2 (germline): PRHDT, FYEKMQ (reference sequence). CDR3 length: 17 amino acids. V was cut by 4 bases and J by 5 bases, with 24 bases left in between. The CDR3 loop reads CASSSTIPGLLRDEQYF. In DNA form, the CDR3 reads TGTGCCAGCAGCTCGACGATTCCGGGACTTCTGAGGGACGAGCAGTACTTC. Drawing the rest from reference TRBV13 and TRBJ2-7, the complete variable domain is AAGVIQSPRHLIKEKRETATLKCYPIPRHDTVYWYQQGPGQDPQFLISFYEKMQSDKGSIPDRFSAQQFSDYHSELNMSSLELGDSALYFCASSSTIPGLLRDEQYFGPGTRLTVT.

The chain recombines TRBV6-2 or TRBV6-3 with TRBJ2-7; D call uncertain. Germline lookup yields CDR1 MNHEY and CDR2 SVGEGT. The CDR3 extends over 12 amino acids. V lost 2 bases and J lost 5, with 7 bases in between. CDR3 nucleotide sequence: TGTGCCAGCAGTTACGGCGTTAACGAGCAGTACTTC. It codes for CASSYGVNEQYF.

The genes are TRBV29-1 and TRBJ2-5; TRBD2 aligns across 14 bases. The ends lost 2 bases at V and 2 bases at J; junction bases unmatched: 7. CDR1 is SQVTM and CDR2 is ANQGSEA in the germline V gene. The CDR3 consists of 17 residues. The CDR3 is CSVEHRLAGGYQETQYF. In DNA, the CDR3 is TGCAGCGTTGAACACCGACTAGCGGGAGGGTATCAAGAGACCCAGTACTTC.

The chain couples TRBV7-6 to TRBJ2-5; D not certain. The CDR3 is made up of 14 amino acids. V lost 1 base to trimming and J lost 0 bases, with 6 bases between them. The germline V gene encodes CDR1 SGHVS and CDR2 FNYEAQ. The CDR3 region has the DNA TGTGCCAGCAGCTTAGATCCGAACCAAGAGACCCAGTACTTC. It yields the protein CASSLDPNQETQYF.

CDR3: CSVPGQNTDTQYF. CDR3 DNA: TGCAGCGTTCCCGGACAGAACACAGATACGCAGTATTTT. The rearrangement links TRBV29-1 to TRBJ2-3, with D perhaps TRBD1 (6 bases). From germline, CDR1 is SQVTM and CDR2 ANQGSEA. The CDR3 is 13 amino acids. Trimming took 5 bases from V and 2 from J, leaving 11 bases between them.

This chain links TRBV6-5 with TRBJ1-1; D is uncertain. Trimming took 0 bases from V and 4 from J, leaving 15 bases between them. Germline lookup yields CDR1 MNHEY and CDR2 SVGAGI. The CDR3 covers 16 residues. The CDR3 loop reads CASSYSMSRFTTEAFF. CDR3 nucleotide sequence: TGTGCCAGCAGTTACTCAATGTCCCGTTTCACCACTGAAGCTTTCTTT.

V usage is TRBV27 and J usage is TRBJ2-1; TRBD1 might be the D (7 bases). The CDR3 spans 15 residues. Germline lookup yields CDR1 MNHEY and CDR2 SMNVEV (reference sequence). V was clipped by 3 bases and J by 8 bases, with 17 bases between them. CDR3 in amino acids: CASSFGGGAMYEQFF. The CDR3 DNA reads TGTGCCAGCAGTTTCGGAGGGGGCGCGATGTATGAGCAGTTCTTC.

The gene calls are TRBV7-8 and TRBJ2-5; D tentatively fits TRBD1 or TRBD2 (5 bases each). V was pared by 3 bases and J by 0 bases, with 11 bases between. From germline, CDR1 is SGHVS and CDR2 FQNEAQ. The CDR3 has 15 residues. CDR3 loop: CASSLTRGDQETQYF. The CDR3 region has the DNA TGTGCCAGCAGCTTGACAAGAGGGGACCAAGAGACCCAGTACTTC.

The chain couples TRBV29-1 to TRBJ2-6; TRBD1 or TRBD2 may be the D gene (6 bases each). The CDR3 runs 15 residues. V gave up 0 bases and J gave up 4 bases, with 10 bases separating them. Germline CDR1 reads SQVTM; CDR2 reads ANQGSEA. The CDR3, as DNA: TGCAGCGTTGAAGATTGGGGGGCAGGGGCCAACGTCCTGACTTTC. This encodes CSVEDWGAGANVLTF.